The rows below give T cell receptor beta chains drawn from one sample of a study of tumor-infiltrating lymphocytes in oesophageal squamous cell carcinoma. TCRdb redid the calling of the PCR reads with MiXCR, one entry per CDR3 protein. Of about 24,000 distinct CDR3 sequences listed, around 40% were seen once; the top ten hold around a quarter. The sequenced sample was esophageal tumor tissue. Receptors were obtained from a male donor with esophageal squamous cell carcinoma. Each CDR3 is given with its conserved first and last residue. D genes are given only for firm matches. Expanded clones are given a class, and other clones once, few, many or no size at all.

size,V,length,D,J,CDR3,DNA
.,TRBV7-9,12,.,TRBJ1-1,CASSSQNTEAFF,TGTGCCAGCAGCTCTCAGAACACTGAAGCTTTCTTT
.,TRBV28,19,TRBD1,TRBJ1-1,CASSLDRGEDAPPKSEAFF,TGTGCCAGCAGCCTGGACAGGGGGGAAGATGCTCCCCCGAAGTCAGAAGCTTTCTTT
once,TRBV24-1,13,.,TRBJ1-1,CATKGAGTTEAFF,TGTGCCACCAAGGGAGCAGGGACCACTGAAGCTTTCTTT
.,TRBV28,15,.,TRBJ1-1,CASSRSWGMNTEAFF,TGTGCCAGCTCCCGTTCATGGGGAATGAACACTGAAGCTTTCTTT
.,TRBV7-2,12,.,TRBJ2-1,CASSPYGSEQFF,TGTGCCAGCAGCCCATACGGCAGTGAGCAGTTCTTC
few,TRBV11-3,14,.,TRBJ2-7,CASSLSFQGYEQYF,TGTGCCAGCAGCTTAAGTTTTCAGGGCTACGAGCAGTACTTC
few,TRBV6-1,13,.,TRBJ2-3,CASSHTHTDTQYF,TGTGCCAGCAGCCATACGCACACAGATACGCAGTATTTT
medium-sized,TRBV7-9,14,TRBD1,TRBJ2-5,CASSDRTGEETQYF,TGTGCCAGCAGCGACCGGACAGGGGAAGAGACCCAGTACTTC
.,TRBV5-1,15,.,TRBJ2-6,CASSFATGGANVLTF,TGCGCCAGCAGCTTTGCAACGGGAGGGGCCAACGTCCTGACTTTC
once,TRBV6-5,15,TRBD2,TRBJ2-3,CASRPLAGRTDTQYF,TGTGCCAGCAGACCACTAGCGGGAAGGACAGATACGCAGTATTTT
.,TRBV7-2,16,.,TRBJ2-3,CASSLLPGVGTDTQYF,TGTGCCAGCAGCTTACTCCCAGGGGTCGGTACAGATACGCAGTATTTT
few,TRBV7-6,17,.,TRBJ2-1,CASSLGGGGHSYNEQFF,TGTGCCAGCAGCTTAGGGGGCGGGGGACACTCCTACAATGAGCAGTTCTTC
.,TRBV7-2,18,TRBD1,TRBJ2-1,CASSPYLTGGGGYNEQFF,TGTGCCAGCAGCCCTTACCTAACAGGGGGAGGTGGCTACAATGAGCAGTTCTTC
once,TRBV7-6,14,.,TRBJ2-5,CASNSPGDQETQYF,TGTGCCAGCAACAGCCCAGGGGACCAAGAGACCCAGTACTTC